This TCR beta chain was retrieved from a study of T cell clones after liver transplantation. CDR1 and CDR2 from the germline V gene are SGHDT and YYEEEE. V was cut by 2 bases and J by 3 bases, with 2 bases left in between. This CDR3 comprises 11 residues. The repertoire was sequenced with immunoSEQ multiplex PCR; TCRdb's copy has only in-frame clones and lacks some. The repertoire consists of around 35,000 clones, with around 94% occurring once and the leading ten covering roughly 26%. The clonotype originates from a human patient who received a liver transplant. The T cells may come from the graft donor. This specimen consisted of CD8+ T cells from blood, obtained 12 months after liver transplant. The chain employs TRBV5-6 and TRBJ1-1; D gene unclear. CDR3 region: CASSLDTEAFF. CDR3 coding DNA: TGTGCCAGCAGCTTAGACACTGAAGCTTTCTTT.